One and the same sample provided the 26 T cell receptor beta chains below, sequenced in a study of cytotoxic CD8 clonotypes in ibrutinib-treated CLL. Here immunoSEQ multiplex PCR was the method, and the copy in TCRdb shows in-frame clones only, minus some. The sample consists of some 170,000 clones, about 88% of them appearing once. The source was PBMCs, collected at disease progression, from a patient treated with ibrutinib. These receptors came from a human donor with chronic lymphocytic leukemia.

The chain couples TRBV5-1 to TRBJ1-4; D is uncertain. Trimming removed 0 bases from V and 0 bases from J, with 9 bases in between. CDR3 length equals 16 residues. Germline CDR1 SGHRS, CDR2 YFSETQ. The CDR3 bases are TGCGCCAGCAGCTTGGTTGGGCGGACAACTAATGAAAAACTGTTTTTT. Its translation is CASSLVGRTTNEKLFF.

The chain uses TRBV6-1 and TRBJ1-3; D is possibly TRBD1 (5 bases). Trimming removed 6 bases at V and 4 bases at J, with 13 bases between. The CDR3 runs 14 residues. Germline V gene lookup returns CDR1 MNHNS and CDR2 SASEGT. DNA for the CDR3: TGTGCCAGCAGGGAAACCTACAGGGGAAACACCATATATTTT. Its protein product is CASRETYRGNTIYF.

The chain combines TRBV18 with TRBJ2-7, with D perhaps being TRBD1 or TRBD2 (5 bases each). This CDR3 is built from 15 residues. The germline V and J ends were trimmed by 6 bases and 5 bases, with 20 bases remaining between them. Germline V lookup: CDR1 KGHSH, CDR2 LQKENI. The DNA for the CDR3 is TGTGCCAGCTCCCCCGAGCTCAGGGAGCCCCACGAGCAGTACTTC. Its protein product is CASSPELREPHEQYF.

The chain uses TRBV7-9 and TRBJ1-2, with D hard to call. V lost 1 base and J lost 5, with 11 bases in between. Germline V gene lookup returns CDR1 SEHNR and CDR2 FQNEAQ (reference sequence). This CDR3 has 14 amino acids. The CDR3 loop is CASSLGGTDYGYTF. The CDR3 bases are TGTGCCAGCAGCTTAGGCGGCACTGATTATGGCTACACCTTC.

The CDR3 DNA reads as TGCGCCAGCAGCCGGGGTCCGGGGACCACACTCATTTACACTGAAGCTTTCTTT. This gives the protein CASSRGPGTTLIYTEAFF. The chain combines TRBV5-1 with TRBJ1-1, with D possibly TRBD1 on 5 matching bases. The CDR3 is 18 amino acids. Trimming took off 4 bases at V and 3 bases at J, with 25 bases between the two ends. Germline-derived CDR1 and CDR2 are SGHRS and YFSETQ. Variable domain in full (rest from reference TRBV5-1 and TRBJ1-1): KAGVTQTPRYLIKTRGQQVTLSCSPISGHRSVSWYQQTPGQGLQFLFEYFSETQRNKGNFPGRFSGRQFSNSRSEMNVSTLELGDSALYLCASSRGPGTTLIYTEAFFGQGTRLTVV.

For the CDR3, the DNA is TGTGCCAGCAGCGTTTCTCCGTCGGGAGAGACCCAGTACTTC. It yields the protein CASSVSPSGETQYF. This chain connects TRBV9 to TRBJ2-5; D gene ambiguous. This CDR3 region has 14 residues. The germline V and J ends were trimmed by 2 bases and 4 bases, with 12 bases remaining between them. Germline V gene data show CDR1 as SGDLS and CDR2 as YYNGEE.

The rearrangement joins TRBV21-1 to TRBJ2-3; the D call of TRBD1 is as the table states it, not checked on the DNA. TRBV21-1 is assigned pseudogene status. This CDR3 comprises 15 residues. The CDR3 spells CASRSRDRDTDTQYF. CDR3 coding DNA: TGTGCCAGCAGGAGCCGGGACAGGGACACAGATACGCAGTATTTT.

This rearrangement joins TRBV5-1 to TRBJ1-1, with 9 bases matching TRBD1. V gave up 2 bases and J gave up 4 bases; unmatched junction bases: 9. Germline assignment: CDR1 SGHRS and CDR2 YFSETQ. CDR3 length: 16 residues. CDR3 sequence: CASSLGQQGAGTEAFF. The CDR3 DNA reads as TGCGCCAGCAGCTTAGGGCAACAGGGGGCAGGCACTGAAGCTTTCTTT.

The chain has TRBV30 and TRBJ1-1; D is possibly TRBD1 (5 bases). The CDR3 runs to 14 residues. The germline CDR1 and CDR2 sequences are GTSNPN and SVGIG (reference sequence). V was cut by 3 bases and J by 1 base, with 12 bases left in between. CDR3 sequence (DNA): TGTGCCTGGAGATCTGGACAAACGAACACTGAAGCTTTCTTT. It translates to CAWRSGQTNTEAFF.

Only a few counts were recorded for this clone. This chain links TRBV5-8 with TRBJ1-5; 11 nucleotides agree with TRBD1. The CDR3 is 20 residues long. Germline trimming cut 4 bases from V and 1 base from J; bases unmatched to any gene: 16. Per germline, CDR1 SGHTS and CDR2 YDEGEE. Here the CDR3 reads CASSPSEDRGQWMSNQPQHF. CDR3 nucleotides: TGTGCCAGCAGCCCCTCAGAGGACAGGGGGCAGTGGATGAGCAATCAGCCCCAGCATTTT. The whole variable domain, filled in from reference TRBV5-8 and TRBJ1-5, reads EAGVTQSPTHLIKTRGQQATLRCSPISGHTSVYWYQQALGLGLQFLLWYDEGEERNRGNFPPRFSGRQFPNYSSELNVNALELEDSALYLCASSPSEDRGQWMSNQPQHFGDGTRLSIL.

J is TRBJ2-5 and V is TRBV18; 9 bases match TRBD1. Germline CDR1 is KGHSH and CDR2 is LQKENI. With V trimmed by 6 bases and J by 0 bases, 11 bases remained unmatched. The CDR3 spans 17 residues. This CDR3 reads CASSRRRDRDYQETQYF. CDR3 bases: TGTGCCAGCTCGCGGCGGAGGGACAGGGATTACCAAGAGACCCAGTACTTC. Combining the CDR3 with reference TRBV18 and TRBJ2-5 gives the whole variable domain NAGVMQNPRHLVRRRGQEARLRCSPMKGHSHVYWYRQLPEEGLKFMVYLQKENIIDESGMPKERFSAEFPKEGPSILRIQQVVRGDSAAYFCASSRRRDRDYQETQYFGPGTRLLVL.

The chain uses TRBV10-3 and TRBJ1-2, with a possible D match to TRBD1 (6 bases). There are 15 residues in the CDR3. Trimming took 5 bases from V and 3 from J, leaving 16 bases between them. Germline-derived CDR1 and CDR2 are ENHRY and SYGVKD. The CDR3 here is CAISLAGAKDYGYTF. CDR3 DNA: TGTGCCATCAGTTTGGCAGGGGCCAAGGACTATGGCTACACCTTC.

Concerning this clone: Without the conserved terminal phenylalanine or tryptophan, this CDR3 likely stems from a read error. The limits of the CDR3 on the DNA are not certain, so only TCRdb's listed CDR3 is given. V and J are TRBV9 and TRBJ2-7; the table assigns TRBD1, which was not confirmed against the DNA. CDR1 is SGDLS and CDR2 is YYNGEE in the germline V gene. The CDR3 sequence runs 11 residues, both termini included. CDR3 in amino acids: CASSTGQGWNR.

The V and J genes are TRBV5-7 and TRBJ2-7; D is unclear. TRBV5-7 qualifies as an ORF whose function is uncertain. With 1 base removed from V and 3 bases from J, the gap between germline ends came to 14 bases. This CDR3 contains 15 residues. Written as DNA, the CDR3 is TGTGCCAGCAGCTTGCGGTCGGGCAAGGACTACGAGCAGTACTTC. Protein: CASSLRSGKDYEQYF.

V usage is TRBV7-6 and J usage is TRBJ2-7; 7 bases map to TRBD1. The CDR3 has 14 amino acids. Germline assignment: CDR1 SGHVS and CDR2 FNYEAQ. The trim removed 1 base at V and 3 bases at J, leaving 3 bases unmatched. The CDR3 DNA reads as TGTGCCAGCAGCTTAGAGACAGGGATCTACGAGCAGTACTTC. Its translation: CASSLETGIYEQYF.

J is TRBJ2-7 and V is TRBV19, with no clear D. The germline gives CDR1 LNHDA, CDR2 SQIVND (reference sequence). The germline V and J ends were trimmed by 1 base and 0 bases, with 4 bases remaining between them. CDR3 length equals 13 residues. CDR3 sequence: CASSIGTSYEQYF. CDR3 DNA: TGTGCCAGTAGTATAGGAACCTCCTACGAGCAGTACTTC. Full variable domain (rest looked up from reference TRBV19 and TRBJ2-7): DGGITQSPKYLFRKEGQNVTLSCEQNLNHDAMYWYRQDPGQGLRLIYYSQIVNDFQKGDIAEGYSVSREKKESFPLTVTSAQKNPTAFYLCASSIGTSYEQYFGPGTRLTVT.

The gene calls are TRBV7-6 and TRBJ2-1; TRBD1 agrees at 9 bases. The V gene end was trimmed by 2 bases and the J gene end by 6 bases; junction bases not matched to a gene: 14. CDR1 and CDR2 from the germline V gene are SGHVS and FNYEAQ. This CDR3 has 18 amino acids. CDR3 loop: CASSLFSPGQGPLNEQFF. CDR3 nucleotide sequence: TGTGCCAGCAGCTTATTTTCACCGGGACAGGGTCCCCTCAATGAGCAGTTCTTC.

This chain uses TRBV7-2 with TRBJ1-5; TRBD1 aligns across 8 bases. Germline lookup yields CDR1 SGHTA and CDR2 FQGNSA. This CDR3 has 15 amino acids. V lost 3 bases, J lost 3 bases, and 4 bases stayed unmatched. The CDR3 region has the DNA TGTGCCAGCAGCTTTGGACAGGGCGTCAATCAGCCCCAGCATTTT. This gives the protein CASSFGQGVNQPQHF.

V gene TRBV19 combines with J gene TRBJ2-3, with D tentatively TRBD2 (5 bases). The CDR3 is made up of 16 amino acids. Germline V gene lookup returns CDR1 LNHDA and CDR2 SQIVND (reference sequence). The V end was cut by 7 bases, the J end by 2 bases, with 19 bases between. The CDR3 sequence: CASTAFLSGYTDTQYF. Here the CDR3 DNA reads TGTGCCAGTACCGCTTTCCTCAGCGGCTACACAGATACGCAGTATTTT. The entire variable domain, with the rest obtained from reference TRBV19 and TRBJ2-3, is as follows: DGGITQSPKYLFRKEGQNVTLSCEQNLNHDAMYWYRQDPGQGLRLIYYSQIVNDFQKGDIAEGYSVSREKKESFPLTVTSAQKNPTAFYLCASTAFLSGYTDTQYFGPGTRLTVL.

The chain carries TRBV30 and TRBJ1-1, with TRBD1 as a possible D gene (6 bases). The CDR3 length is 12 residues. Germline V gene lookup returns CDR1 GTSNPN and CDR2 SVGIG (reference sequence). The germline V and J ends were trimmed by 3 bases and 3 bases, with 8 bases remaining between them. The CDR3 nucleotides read TGTGCCTGGAGACAGGGATACACTGAAGCTTTCTTT. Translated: CAWRQGYTEAFF.

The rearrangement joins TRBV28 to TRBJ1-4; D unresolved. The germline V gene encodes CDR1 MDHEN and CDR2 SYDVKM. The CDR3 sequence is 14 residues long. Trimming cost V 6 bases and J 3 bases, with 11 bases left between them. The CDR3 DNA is TGTGCCAGCAGCCCAAGAGTTCCTAATGAAAAACTGTTTTTT. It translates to CASSPRVPNEKLFF.

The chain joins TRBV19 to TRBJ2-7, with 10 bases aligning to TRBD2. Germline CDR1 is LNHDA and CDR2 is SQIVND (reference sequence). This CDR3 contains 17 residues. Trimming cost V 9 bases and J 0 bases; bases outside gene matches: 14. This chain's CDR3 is CASSPPSGGASSYEQYF. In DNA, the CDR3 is TGTGCCAGCTCACCCCCGAGCGGGGGGGCGAGCTCCTACGAGCAGTACTTC.

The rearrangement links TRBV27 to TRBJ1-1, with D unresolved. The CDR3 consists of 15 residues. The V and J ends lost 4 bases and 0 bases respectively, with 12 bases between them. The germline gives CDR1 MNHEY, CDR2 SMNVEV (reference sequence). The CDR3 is CASSSPRAVNTEAFF. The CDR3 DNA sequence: TGTGCCAGCAGTTCTCCTCGAGCCGTGAACACTGAAGCTTTCTTT.

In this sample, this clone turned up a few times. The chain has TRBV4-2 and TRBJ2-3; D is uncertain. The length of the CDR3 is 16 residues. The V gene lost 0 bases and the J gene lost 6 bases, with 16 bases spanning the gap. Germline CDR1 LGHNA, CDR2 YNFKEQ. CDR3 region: CASSQDSGRSADTQYF. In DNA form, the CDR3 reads TGTGCCAGCAGCCAAGATTCGGGCAGGTCAGCGGATACGCAGTATTTT.

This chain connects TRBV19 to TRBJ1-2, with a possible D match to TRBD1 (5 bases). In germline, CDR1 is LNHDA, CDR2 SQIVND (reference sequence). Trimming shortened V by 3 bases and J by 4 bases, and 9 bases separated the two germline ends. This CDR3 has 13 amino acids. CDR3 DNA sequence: TGTGCCAGTAGTATCAAAGACAGCTATGGCTACACCTTC. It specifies CASSIKDSYGYTF.

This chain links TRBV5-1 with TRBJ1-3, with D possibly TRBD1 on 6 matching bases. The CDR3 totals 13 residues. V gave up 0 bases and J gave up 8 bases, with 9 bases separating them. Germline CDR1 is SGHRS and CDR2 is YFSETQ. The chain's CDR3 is CASSLEGGDTIYF. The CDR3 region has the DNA TGCGCCAGCAGCTTGGAAGGGGGAGACACCATATATTTT.